This T cell receptor beta chain appears in the sequencing data of a study of blood T cell repertoires in COVID-19. Across the whole study: COVID-19 samples collected from the United States, Italy and Spain covered acute and convalescent phases. T cells, B-cell-depleted T cells, or PBMCs supplied cDNA or gDNA.

In the authors' methods: Counts of nucleated cells, estimated from reference gene primer amplification, were obtained. The repertoire was sequenced with immunoSEQ multiplex PCR; TCRdb's copy has only in-frame clones and lacks some. D and trimming come from the DNA, and the V and J calls and clone size come from that table. The repertoire holds about 490,000 clones, with over 75% as singletons. Germline V gene sequence: CDR1 MDHEN, CDR2 SYDVKM. V lost 5 bases and J lost 8, with 22 bases in between. The CDR3 has 16 residues. V usage is TRBV28 and J usage is TRBJ2-1, with D hard to call. This receptor was identified in a human donor in a cohort sampled during active COVID-19. Material for sequencing was peripheral blood. The DNA for the CDR3 is TGTGCCAGCAGTGTCCATGGAGCCGTTTTTAAAGATGAGCAGTTCTTC. Its translation: CASSVHGAVFKDEQFF.